One and the same sample provided the 10 T cell receptor beta chains below, sequenced in a study of blood T cell repertoires in COVID-19. Clones were read by immunoSEQ multiplex PCR, and TCRdb kept only the in-frame ones, dropping some. The table records some 120,000 clones, roughly 80% of them present only once. The source material was peripheral blood. The receptor set was obtained from a man aged 60 to 75 with acute or convalescent COVID-19.

The chain has TRBV30 and TRBJ1-1; D is unclear. The length of the CDR3 is 14 residues. Trimming pared 4 bases from V and 1 base from J, leaving 13 bases between. Germline CDR1 GTSNPN, CDR2 SVGIG (reference sequence). The CDR3 is CAWNAGVRNTEAFF. The CDR3 DNA is TGTGCCTGGAATGCCGGGGTGAGGAACACTGAAGCTTTCTTT.

The V call is TRBV2, the J call TRBJ1-1; the match to TRBD1 covers 7 bases. The length of the CDR3 is 13 residues. Germline CDR1 is SNHLY and CDR2 is FYNNEI. Losses at the gene ends were 1 base for V and 9 bases for J; bases not matched to a gene: 5. CDR3 DNA: TGTGCCAGCAGTGAAGATCCGACAGGGCAAGCTTTCTTT. Protein sequence: CASSEDPTGQAFF.

DNA for the CDR3: TGTGCCAGCAGCGTAGCGACAGTATCTTCACCCCTCCACTTT. Amino acids: CASSVATVSSPLHF. J is TRBJ1-6 and V is TRBV9, with a possible D match to TRBD1 (5 bases). Germline-derived CDR1 and CDR2 are SGDLS and YYNGEE. The V and J ends lost 0 bases and 9 bases respectively, with 10 bases between them. The CDR3 covers 14 residues.

V is TRBV18 and J is TRBJ1-4; D gene unclear. V lost 8 bases to trimming and J lost 6 bases, with 16 bases between them. CDR3 length equals 14 residues. Germline values: CDR1 KGHSH, CDR2 LQKENI. The CDR3 coding sequence is TGTGCCAGCACCCATCCCGGGTCTGATGAAAAACTGTTTTTT. Translating gives CASTHPGSDEKLFF. The entire variable domain, with the rest obtained from reference TRBV18 and TRBJ1-4, is as follows: NAGVMQNPRHLVRRRGQEARLRCSPMKGHSHVYWYRQLPEEGLKFMVYLQKENIIDESGMPKERFSAEFPKEGPSILRIQQVVRGDSAAYFCASTHPGSDEKLFFGSGTQLSVL.

This chain uses TRBV6-1 with TRBJ1-5; TRBD1 is a possible D gene (6 bases). V was trimmed by 0 bases and J by 1 base, leaving 10 bases between them. Germline CDR1 is MNHNS and CDR2 is SASEGT. The CDR3 consists of 16 residues. CDR3 region: CASSEAVRGSNQPQHF. The DNA for the CDR3 is TGTGCCAGCAGTGAAGCGGTAAGGGGGAGCAATCAGCCCCAGCATTTT.

The rearrangement links TRBV11-3 to TRBJ1-2, with D possibly TRBD1 on 6 matching bases. Germline CDR1 reads SGHNT; CDR2 reads YENEEA. The V gene lost 5 bases and the J gene lost 7 bases, with 17 bases spanning the gap. CDR3 length: 14 residues. The CDR3 loop reads CASSTTTGLRGYTF. The CDR3 DNA reads as TGTGCCAGCAGCACCACCACAGGGTTGCGTGGCTACACCTTC.

The CDR3 protein is CASSEARGIFYEQYF. In DNA, the CDR3 is TGTGCCAGCAGTGAAGCCAGGGGAATCTTCTACGAGCAGTACTTC. V is TRBV2 and J is TRBJ2-7; D may be TRBD1 (6 bases). The CDR3 totals 15 residues. V was trimmed by 0 bases and J by 3 bases, leaving 12 bases between them. Germline CDR1 and CDR2: SNHLY and FYNNEI.

The rearrangement joins TRBV29-1 to TRBJ2-7, with 9 bases matching TRBD1. The CDR3 contains 14 residues. V lost 5 bases and J lost 3; bases outside the gene matches: 8. CDR1 is SQVTM, CDR2 ANQGSEA, per germline. In DNA form, the CDR3 reads TGCAGCGTTAAACGCCGGGACAGGGTCTACGAGCAGTACTTC. Protein: CSVKRRDRVYEQYF.

The chain couples TRBV12-5 to TRBJ2-7; D gene ambiguous. The germline gives CDR1 LGHNT, CDR2 FRNRAP. This CDR3 comprises 11 residues. V was shortened by 5 bases and J by 2 bases, with 4 bases between the two germline ends. In nucleotides, the CDR3 is TGTGCTAGTGGTCATCCCTACGAGCAGTACTTC. This codes for CASGHPYEQYF.

V gene TRBV4-2 combines with J gene TRBJ1-1, with 7 bases matching TRBD1. Germline-derived CDR1 and CDR2 are LGHNA and YNFKEQ. This CDR3 has 15 amino acids. V was clipped by 2 bases and J by 0 bases; unmatched bases: 3. CDR3 nucleotides: TGTGCCAGCAGCCAAACCAGGGGGTTGAACACTGAAGCTTTCTTT. Amino acids: CASSQTRGLNTEAFF.